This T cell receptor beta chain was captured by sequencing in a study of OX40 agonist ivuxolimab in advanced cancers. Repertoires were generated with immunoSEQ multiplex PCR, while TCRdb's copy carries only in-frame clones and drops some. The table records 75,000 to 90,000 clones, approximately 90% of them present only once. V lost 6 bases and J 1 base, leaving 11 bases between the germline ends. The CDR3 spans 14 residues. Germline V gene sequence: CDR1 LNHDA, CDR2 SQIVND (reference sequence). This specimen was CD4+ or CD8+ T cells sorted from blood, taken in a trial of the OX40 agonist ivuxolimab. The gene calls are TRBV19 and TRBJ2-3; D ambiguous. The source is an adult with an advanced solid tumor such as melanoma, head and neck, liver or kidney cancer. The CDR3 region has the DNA TGTGCCAGTAGCCGGGTTACGGGCACAGATACGCAGTATTTT. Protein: CASSRVTGTDTQYF.